A selection of T cell receptor beta chains follows, all from one sample in a study of blood T cells in healthy people across ages. A single record per CDR3 protein comes from TCRdb applying MiXCR to the 5' RACE reads. The sample records about 760,000 distinct CDR3 sequences, 56% being singletons. The sequenced material came from blood. The receptors derive from a man aged 35-49 years in good health. The CDR3 runs from the conserved cysteine through the conserved F or W. Each record gives: CDR3 DNA, CDR3 protein, D gene, J gene, V gene, clone size. A D gene is named only where the DNA matches it firmly. Size is stated for part of the rows, as once, few or many counts, or as a class when the clone is expanded.

cdr3_nt: TGCGCCAGCAGCCCCCCGGGGGGCCGGGGGTACAATGAGCAGTTCTTC
cdr3_aa: CASSPPGGRGYNEQFF
d_call: NA
j_call: TRBJ2-1
v_call: TRBV5-1
clone_size: NA

cdr3_nt: TGTGCCAGCAGCTTAAAAGGGCTCAATCAGCCCCAGCATTTT
cdr3_aa: CASSLKGLNQPQHF
d_call: NA
j_call: TRBJ1-5
v_call: TRBV7-2
clone_size: few

cdr3_nt: TGTGCCAGCAGCGGGATACTGGATGGCTACACCTTC
cdr3_aa: CASSGILDGYTF
d_call: NA
j_call: TRBJ1-2
v_call: TRBV7-2
clone_size: NA

cdr3_nt: TGTGCCAGCAGTACAGACAGGGCTAATGAAAAACTGTTTTTT
cdr3_aa: CASSTDRANEKLFF
d_call: TRBD1
j_call: TRBJ1-4
v_call: TRBV27
clone_size: NA

cdr3_nt: TGTGCCAGCCGGTCCAGGTTGGTTCGAGAGACCCAGTACTTC
cdr3_aa: CASRSRLVRETQYF
d_call: NA
j_call: TRBJ2-5
v_call: TRBV6-1
clone_size: once

cdr3_nt: TGTGCCAGCAGCTCTATTGCAGGGGAGTTTGGCTCCTACGAGCAGTACTTC
cdr3_aa: CASSSIAGEFGSYEQYF
d_call: NA
j_call: TRBJ2-7
v_call: TRBV27
clone_size: NA

cdr3_nt: TGTGCCAGCAGTGAATCTGGGTACCTAGGGGGGGAATCCTCCTACGAGCAGTACTTC
cdr3_aa: CASSESGYLGGESSYEQYF
d_call: NA
j_call: TRBJ2-7
v_call: TRBV25-1
clone_size: NA

cdr3_nt: TGCAGTGCTAGAGGCCCGGGACTAGCGGCTAGGCAGTACTTC
cdr3_aa: CSARGPGLAARQYF
d_call: TRBD2
j_call: TRBJ2-5
v_call: TRBV20-1
clone_size: NA

cdr3_nt: TGTGCCAGCAGCGGACGGAGCAATCAGCCCCAGCATTTT
cdr3_aa: CASSGRSNQPQHF
d_call: NA
j_call: TRBJ1-5
v_call: TRBV7-6
clone_size: few

cdr3_nt: TGTGCCGGCAGTTTGGGCAGGGGAGTCGGGGAGCTGTTTTTT
cdr3_aa: CAGSLGRGVGELFF
d_call: NA
j_call: TRBJ2-2
v_call: TRBV28
clone_size: NA

cdr3_nt: TGCGCCAGCAGCTCCAGCGGGACAGGGTACAATGAGCAGTTCTTC
cdr3_aa: CASSSSGTGYNEQFF
d_call: TRBD1
j_call: TRBJ2-1
v_call: TRBV5-1
clone_size: NA

cdr3_nt: TGTGCCAGCAGCTTAGCGTTCAGAAATGAGCAGTTCTTC
cdr3_aa: CASSLAFRNEQFF
d_call: NA
j_call: TRBJ2-1
v_call: TRBV7-2
clone_size: few

cdr3_nt: TGTGCCAGCAGCCGTACTGGACAGGGTAGGAACTATGGCTACACCTTC
cdr3_aa: CASSRTGQGRNYGYTF
d_call: TRBD1
j_call: TRBJ1-2
v_call: TRBV12-3/TRBV12-4
clone_size: NA

cdr3_nt: TGTGCCAGCAGAAAAGACGGACAGGGCGGCTATGGCTACACCTTC
cdr3_aa: CASRKDGQGGYGYTF
d_call: TRBD1
j_call: TRBJ1-2
v_call: TRBV27
clone_size: NA

cdr3_nt: TGTGCCAGCAGCCCGGGACGAGAGACTCCCCTCCACTTT
cdr3_aa: CASSPGRETPLHF
d_call: NA
j_call: TRBJ1-6
v_call: TRBV9
clone_size: few

cdr3_nt: TGTGCCAGCAGCTTTGCAGGGAATAACTATGGCTACACCTTC
cdr3_aa: CASSFAGNNYGYTF
d_call: NA
j_call: TRBJ1-2
v_call: TRBV5-5
clone_size: few

cdr3_nt: TGCGCCAGCAGCTTGGCCGGGAGAGGGGGTAGTTTTAACAAAAACATTCAGTACTTC
cdr3_aa: CASSLAGRGGSFNKNIQYF
d_call: NA
j_call: TRBJ2-4
v_call: TRBV5-1
clone_size: NA

cdr3_nt: TGTGCCAGCAGCGTAGCTTTCGGAGAGACCCAGTACTTC
cdr3_aa: CASSVAFGETQYF
d_call: NA
j_call: TRBJ2-5
v_call: TRBV9
clone_size: NA

cdr3_nt: TGTGCCAGCAGGCCCGGGACAGCAGCTAACTATGGCTACACCTTC
cdr3_aa: CASRPGTAANYGYTF
d_call: TRBD1
j_call: TRBJ1-2
v_call: TRBV28
clone_size: NA

cdr3_nt: TGTGCCAGCAGCGCCCAGGACACGCCTGCTCCCAGACGCACAGATACGCAGTATTTT
cdr3_aa: CASSAQDTPAPRRTDTQYF
d_call: NA
j_call: TRBJ2-3
v_call: TRBV25-1
clone_size: NA

cdr3_nt: TGCGCCAGCAGCTTGCTCCCGGGGACAGGGGGCAGTGAGCAGTTCTTC
cdr3_aa: CASSLLPGTGGSEQFF
d_call: TRBD1
j_call: TRBJ2-1
v_call: TRBV5-1
clone_size: NA

cdr3_nt: TGTGCCAGCAGCTTAGACCAGGTCGCCAAAAACATTCAGTACTTC
cdr3_aa: CASSLDQVAKNIQYF
d_call: NA
j_call: TRBJ2-4
v_call: TRBV7-2
clone_size: few

cdr3_nt: TGTGCCAGCAGCGCCACTAGGTACGAGCAGTACTTC
cdr3_aa: CASSATRYEQYF
d_call: NA
j_call: TRBJ2-7
v_call: TRBV7-9
clone_size: NA

cdr3_nt: TGTGCCAGCAGTTTAGACAGTGTGGAGGAGACCCAGTACTTC
cdr3_aa: CASSLDSVEETQYF
d_call: NA
j_call: TRBJ2-5
v_call: TRBV12-3/TRBV12-4
clone_size: NA

cdr3_nt: TGCAGCGCTGGAGAAGTCTCCGGGGAGCTGTTTTTT
cdr3_aa: CSAGEVSGELFF
d_call: NA
j_call: TRBJ2-2
v_call: TRBV29-1
clone_size: NA

cdr3_nt: TGTGCCAGCAGCTTGAGGGGGTTGGACAGAGATGGCTACACCTTC
cdr3_aa: CASSLRGLDRDGYTF
d_call: NA
j_call: TRBJ1-2
v_call: TRBV7-2
clone_size: NA

cdr3_nt: TGCAGTGCTAGAGTTCAGCCGAACACTGAAGCTTTCTTT
cdr3_aa: CSARVQPNTEAFF
d_call: NA
j_call: TRBJ1-1
v_call: TRBV20-1
clone_size: NA

cdr3_nt: TGCGCCAGCAGTGTGGCTAGCGGGAATAACTACGAGCAGTACTTC
cdr3_aa: CASSVASGNNYEQYF
d_call: TRBD2
j_call: TRBJ2-7
v_call: TRBV10-2
clone_size: NA

cdr3_nt: TGTGCCAGCAGTTACGCGCTGGCTGAGACCCAGTACTTC
cdr3_aa: CASSYALAETQYF
d_call: NA
j_call: TRBJ2-5
v_call: TRBV6-6
clone_size: NA

cdr3_nt: TGCGCCAGCAGCCAAGGACGGGGAACCCCCTACGAGCAGTACTTC
cdr3_aa: CASSQGRGTPYEQYF
d_call: NA
j_call: TRBJ2-7
v_call: TRBV4-3
clone_size: NA

cdr3_nt: TGCGCCAGCAGCCCCGGGCTAGACTACGAGCAGTACTTC
cdr3_aa: CASSPGLDYEQYF
d_call: NA
j_call: TRBJ2-7
v_call: TRBV27
clone_size: few

cdr3_nt: TGTGCCATCAGTGACAGTAATCAGCCCCAGCATTTT
cdr3_aa: CAISDSNQPQHF
d_call: NA
j_call: TRBJ1-5
v_call: TRBV10-3
clone_size: many

cdr3_nt: TGTGCCAGCCACCCCGAGGGGTGGGGAGAGACCCAGTACTTC
cdr3_aa: CASHPEGWGETQYF
d_call: NA
j_call: TRBJ2-5
v_call: TRBV5-4
clone_size: NA

cdr3_nt: TGCAGCGTTGGGCATGGGCCCTTCAATGAGCAGTTCTTC
cdr3_aa: CSVGHGPFNEQFF
d_call: NA
j_call: TRBJ2-1
v_call: TRBV29-1
clone_size: NA

cdr3_nt: TGTGCCAGCAGCCAAGTTGGGGAGTCGGCAGATACGCAGTATTTT
cdr3_aa: CASSQVGESADTQYF
d_call: NA
j_call: TRBJ2-3
v_call: TRBV14
clone_size: few

cdr3_nt: TGTGCCAGCAGCAAGCGGGTAGCCAAAAACATTCAGTACTTC
cdr3_aa: CASSKRVAKNIQYF
d_call: NA
j_call: TRBJ2-4
v_call: TRBV3-1
clone_size: few

cdr3_nt: TGTTCCTCCGCCACGTGGTCTGGGGCCAACGTCCTGACTTTC
cdr3_aa: CSSATWSGANVLTF
d_call: NA
j_call: TRBJ2-6
v_call: TRBV11-2
clone_size: few

cdr3_nt: TGTGCCAGCAGCTTCGGCAGGGGGGGAGAGACCCAGTACTTC
cdr3_aa: CASSFGRGGETQYF
d_call: NA
j_call: TRBJ2-5
v_call: TRBV13
clone_size: many

cdr3_nt: TGTGCCAGCAGCCAAGATGGGTCAAGTAGAGGTTTGTACTTC
cdr3_aa: CASSQDGSSRGLYF
d_call: NA
j_call: TRBJ2-4
v_call: TRBV14
clone_size: NA

cdr3_nt: TGTGCCAGCAGGTCCGGACAGGGGGCGGTGAAAGGGACCTACAATGAGCAGTTCTTC
cdr3_aa: CASRSGQGAVKGTYNEQFF
d_call: TRBD1
j_call: TRBJ2-1
v_call: TRBV28
clone_size: NA

cdr3_nt: TGTGCCAGCAGTTACCAGGACAGATCCTACTATGGCTACACCTTC
cdr3_aa: CASSYQDRSYYGYTF
d_call: NA
j_call: TRBJ1-2
v_call: TRBV6-2/TRBV6-3
clone_size: NA

cdr3_nt: TGTGCCAGCAGCCAAGCGAGCACCCTGGGAGGCTACACCTTC
cdr3_aa: CASSQASTLGGYTF
d_call: NA
j_call: TRBJ1-2
v_call: TRBV3-1
clone_size: NA

cdr3_nt: TGTGCTAGTGCTTCTTACAGGGGATCGTACCAAGAGACCCAGTACTTC
cdr3_aa: CASASYRGSYQETQYF
d_call: TRBD1
j_call: TRBJ2-5
v_call: TRBV12-5
clone_size: NA

cdr3_nt: TGCAGTGCTAGGAGACAGCCACAAGAGACCCAGTACTTC
cdr3_aa: CSARRQPQETQYF
d_call: NA
j_call: TRBJ2-5
v_call: TRBV20-1
clone_size: NA

cdr3_nt: TGCGCCAGCAGCGCCTCGGGGACAGGGATCTACGAGCAGTACTTC
cdr3_aa: CASSASGTGIYEQYF
d_call: TRBD1
j_call: TRBJ2-7
v_call: TRBV5-1
clone_size: NA

cdr3_nt: TGCAGCGTTGCGGGGGCGGGCGCCAACGTCCTGACTTTC
cdr3_aa: CSVAGAGANVLTF
d_call: NA
j_call: TRBJ2-6
v_call: TRBV29-1
clone_size: many

cdr3_nt: TGCAGTGCTAGAGAAGGGACTAGCGGGGGGGAGACCCAGTACTTC
cdr3_aa: CSAREGTSGGETQYF
d_call: TRBD2
j_call: TRBJ2-5
v_call: TRBV20-1
clone_size: NA

cdr3_nt: TGCAGCGTTGAAGGAGGAGGAACAGGGGCTCCCTATGGCTACACCTTC
cdr3_aa: CSVEGGGTGAPYGYTF
d_call: TRBD1
j_call: TRBJ1-2
v_call: TRBV29-1
clone_size: NA

cdr3_nt: TGCACCGTACCTTCCCGGGGAGCGGAGACCCAGTACTTC
cdr3_aa: CTVPSRGAETQYF
d_call: NA
j_call: TRBJ2-5
v_call: TRBV20-1
clone_size: few

cdr3_nt: TGTGCCAGCAGCTCCAGGGGGTACCAAGAGACCCAGTACTTC
cdr3_aa: CASSSRGYQETQYF
d_call: TRBD1
j_call: TRBJ2-5
v_call: TRBV11-3
clone_size: NA

cdr3_nt: TGTGCCAGCAGTGGGACAGGGCAAAACATTCAGTACTTC
cdr3_aa: CASSGTGQNIQYF
d_call: TRBD1
j_call: TRBJ2-4
v_call: TRBV12-3/TRBV12-4
clone_size: NA

cdr3_nt: TGCGCCAGCAGCTGGAGGGGTAGCGGGACAGATACGCAGTATTTT
cdr3_aa: CASSWRGSGTDTQYF
d_call: TRBD2
j_call: TRBJ2-3
v_call: TRBV5-1
clone_size: NA

cdr3_nt: TGTGCCAGCAGCCAAGAGGGGGGGACGCAGCCCCAGCATTTT
cdr3_aa: CASSQEGGTQPQHF
d_call: NA
j_call: TRBJ1-5
v_call: TRBV3-1
clone_size: NA

cdr3_nt: TGTGCCAGCAACCTAGGGGGTGAGCAGTTCTTC
cdr3_aa: CASNLGGEQFF
d_call: NA
j_call: TRBJ2-1
v_call: TRBV6-5
clone_size: few

cdr3_nt: TGCAGTGCTAGACTAGGACGAGGAGCTGTCGCAGATACGCAGTATTTT
cdr3_aa: CSARLGRGAVADTQYF
d_call: NA
j_call: TRBJ2-3
v_call: TRBV20-1
clone_size: NA

cdr3_nt: TGTGCCAGCTCAATTGACAATGAGCAGTTCTTC
cdr3_aa: CASSIDNEQFF
d_call: NA
j_call: TRBJ2-1
v_call: TRBV18
clone_size: NA

cdr3_nt: TGTGCCAGCAGCTTTCCGACAGGGGCGAACACTGAAGCTTTCTTT
cdr3_aa: CASSFPTGANTEAFF
d_call: TRBD1
j_call: TRBJ1-1
v_call: TRBV7-9
clone_size: NA

cdr3_nt: TGTGCCAGCAATACAGGGGGGAACCATAATTCACCCCTCCACTTT
cdr3_aa: CASNTGGNHNSPLHF
d_call: TRBD1
j_call: TRBJ1-6
v_call: TRBV6-5
clone_size: NA

cdr3_nt: TGTGCCAGCAGTTCCCATGGGGACAGGGTAAGCAATGAGCAGTTCTTC
cdr3_aa: CASSSHGDRVSNEQFF
d_call: TRBD1
j_call: TRBJ2-1
v_call: TRBV12-3/TRBV12-4
clone_size: NA

cdr3_nt: TGCAGTGCTATTTGGTCGTCGGGATACGAGCAGTACTTC
cdr3_aa: CSAIWSSGYEQYF
d_call: NA
j_call: TRBJ2-7
v_call: TRBV20-1
clone_size: many